The source of this TCR beta chain is a study of CD8 T cells in Susac syndrome. Broader study findings: The number of individuals included in the study's TCR sequencing and HLA analysis was acknowledged as relatively small.

With random hexamers, reverse transcription was performed on roughly 0.5 to 1 ug of RNA. The TCR beta CDR3 was amplified by immunoSEQ multiplex PCR across 54 Vbeta, 13 Jbeta. One entry per CDR3 protein, called by TCRdb with MiXCR from the immunoSEQ multiplex PCR reads. The data show roughly 190,000 distinct CDR3 sequences, 80% to 95% seen once. With regard to this clonotype: What it recognizes is unknown.

The authors sequenced TCR beta from blood CD8+ and CD4+ T cells. The control participants were healthy donors, and these controls were matched with respect to both age and sex. Trimming stripped 4 bases from V and 0 bases from J, with 7 bases between. The CDR3 is made up of 14 amino acids. Germline lookup yields CDR1 SEHNR and CDR2 FQNEAQ (reference sequence). The sample consisted of CD4+ T cells from PBMCs. The chain carries TRBV7-9 and TRBJ1-5; D is undetermined. This clonotype was obtained from a human donor in good health. CDR3 DNA sequence: TGTGCCAGCAGCTATTCATATAGCAATCAGCCCCAGCATTTT. Encoded protein: CASSYSYSNQPQHF.